Below, 21 T cell receptor beta chains from the same sample are listed, as sequenced in a study of blood T cells in healthy people across ages. It was with a sample-barcoded 5' primer and a J-beta primer mix that a second PCR of about 6 to 12 cycles was run. TCRdb independently ran MiXCR on the 5' RACE reads; one entry per CDR3 protein. The repertoire has around 2 million distinct CDR3 sequences, approximately 39% of them found once; the top ten carry about 21%. Input material: blood. The receptors come from a human donor in good health.

This clonotype was observed a few times. This chain uses TRBV29-1 with TRBJ1-2; a weak D match, TRBD1 (5 bases). Deletions cut 5 bases from V and 2 bases from J, with 9 bases between. The CDR3 runs to 12 residues. From germline, CDR1 is SQVTM and CDR2 ANQGSEA. Written as DNA, the CDR3 is TGCAGCGTTATAAGGGGAAACTATGGCTACACCTTC. Amino acid sequence: CSVIRGNYGYTF.

This clonotype was counted between two and nine times. The junction does not match germline at one end; this may be a read error. This sequence joins TRBV5-1 and TRBJ2-1; 10 bases map to TRBD2. Germline CDR1 and CDR2: SGHRS and YFSETQ. There are 15 residues in the CDR3. The CDR3, as DNA: TGTGCCAGCAGCTTGCAGCGGGGGGGCTCCGATGAGCAGTTCTTC. Protein sequence: CASSLQRGGSDEQFF.

This rearrangement joins TRBV6-2 or TRBV6-3 to TRBJ2-1; TRBD1 or TRBD2 may be the D gene (6 bases each). Germline values: CDR1 MNHEY, CDR2 SVGEGT. V lost 7 bases, J lost 10 bases, and 17 bases lay in between. The length of the CDR3 is 13 residues. CDR3 sequence reads: CASTRLGGGEQFF. The CDR3 DNA is TGTGCCAGCACCCGACTGGGGGGCGGCGAGCAGTTCTTC.

This chain links TRBV12-3 or TRBV12-4 with TRBJ2-7; perhaps TRBD1 as D (6 bases). The V end was cut by 6 bases, the J end by 9 bases, with 15 bases between. The CDR3 totals 12 residues. The CDR3 sequence is CASRPQQGGQYF. The CDR3 nucleotides are TGTGCCAGCAGACCTCAACAAGGGGGGCAGTACTTC.

This clonotype was detected a few times. The chain joins TRBV29-1 to TRBJ2-5; 10 bases fit TRBD2. This CDR3 region has 16 residues. V gave up 3 bases and J gave up 4 bases; unmatched junction bases: 11. Germline-derived CDR1 and CDR2 are SQVTM and ANQGSEA. The chain's CDR3 is CSVEVAGGSIIETQYF. The DNA of the CDR3 is TGCAGCGTTGAGGTAGCGGGGGGCTCGATTATAGAGACCCAGTACTTC.

Here the CDR3 reads CASFGGVGELFF. The CDR3 region has the DNA TGCGCCAGTTTTGGCGGCGTCGGGGAGCTGTTTTTT. The V gene is TRBV4-3, the J gene TRBJ2-2, with unresolved D. The CDR3 spans 12 residues. The ends were cut back, 9 bases at V and 7 bases at J, with 12 bases in the middle. Germline loops: CDR1 LGHNA, CDR2 YSLEER.

This clonotype turned up a few times. This chain joins TRBV7-8 and TRBJ2-6; D is perhaps TRBD1 or TRBD2 (6 bases each). From germline, CDR1 is SGHVS and CDR2 FQNEAQ. The CDR3 is 21 amino acids. V shed 5 bases and J shed 0 bases, with 26 bases lying between them. This CDR3 reads CASSPIPLWGATISGANVLTF. DNA for the CDR3: TGTGCCAGCAGCCCGATCCCCTTATGGGGGGCGACTATCTCTGGGGCCAACGTCCTGACTTTC.

Ten or more counts support this clonotype. Relative to the germline gene, one junction end is altered; a read error may explain this. V is TRBV5-1 and J is TRBJ2-7, with D perhaps assigned TRBD1 or TRBD2 (5 bases each). Germline CDR1 and CDR2: SGHRS and YFSETQ. CDR3 length: 15 amino acids. CDR3 DNA sequence: TGTGCCAGCAGCTTAGTAACGGGACCCTCCTACGAGCAGTACTTC. Residues: CASSLVTGPSYEQYF.

V gene TRBV20-1 combines with J gene TRBJ1-1; D might be TRBD1 (5 bases). Per germline, CDR1 DFQATT and CDR2 SNEGSKA (reference sequence). The V end was cut by 1 base, the J end by 3 bases, with 12 bases between. The CDR3 runs 14 residues. The CDR3 DNA reads TGCAGTGCTAGAGCCGTGACAGAATACACTGAAGCTTTCTTT. Translated, it gives CSARAVTEYTEAFF.

This clonotype was seen a few times. V usage is TRBV20-1 and J usage is TRBJ2-1, with 10 bases lining up with TRBD1. V shed 4 bases and J 7 bases; nucleotides not matched to a gene: 10. The CDR3 length is 15 residues. Germline values: CDR1 DFQATT, CDR2 SNEGSKA (reference sequence). The chain's CDR3 is CSANSPGQGTNEQFF. The DNA of the CDR3 is TGCAGTGCTAACTCACCGGGACAGGGGACGAATGAGCAGTTCTTC.

V usage is TRBV7-2 and J usage is TRBJ2-1; D perhaps matches TRBD1 (6 bases). V lost 0 bases, J lost 2 bases, and 14 bases lay in between. The germline V gene encodes CDR1 SGHTA and CDR2 FQGNSA. The CDR3 contains 17 residues. CDR3 bases: TGTGCCAGCAGCTTAGCGCTAGGGGGAGCGACCTACAATGAGCAGTTCTTC. Its protein is CASSLALGGATYNEQFF.

This clonotype showed up many times. DNA for the CDR3: TGCAGTGCTAGAGACCTCCGCGGCTACACCTTC. This codes for CSARDLRGYTF. The chain carries TRBV20-1 and TRBJ1-2; D is ambiguous. The V end was cut by 0 bases, the J end by 8 bases, with 7 bases between. Germline V gives CDR1 DFQATT, CDR2 SNEGSKA (reference sequence). This CDR3 is built from 11 residues.

The chain recombines TRBV12-3 or TRBV12-4 with TRBJ1-4, with a weak D call TRBD1 (5 bases). This CDR3 has 13 residues. V was trimmed by 7 bases and J by 8 bases, leaving 14 bases between them. CDR3 loop: CASKKQAWEKLFF. The DNA of the CDR3 is TGTGCCAGCAAAAAACAGGCCTGGGAAAAACTGTTTTTT.

This chain links TRBV5-1 with TRBJ2-3; perhaps D is TRBD1 or TRBD2 (5 bases each). Looked up from germline, CDR1 is SGHRS and CDR2 is YFSETQ. The CDR3 extends over 15 amino acids. Trimming shortened V by 0 bases and J by 4 bases, and 12 bases separated the two germline ends. This chain's CDR3 is CASSLESQGPDTQYF. The CDR3 DNA reads TGCGCCAGCAGCTTGGAATCGCAGGGACCAGATACGCAGTATTTT.

Comments on this clonotype: A much more abundant neighbour one base away suggests this may be a read error. The V and J genes are TRBV6-5 and TRBJ2-5; 8 bases are shared with TRBD1. The CDR3 totals 15 residues. Germline lookup yields CDR1 MNHEY and CDR2 SVGAGI. The CDR3, as DNA: TGTGCCAGCACCCATATGCCCGACAGGGGAAAGACCCGGTACTTC. Amino acid sequence: CASTHMPDRGKTRYF.

The J gene is TRBJ2-3, the V gene TRBV20-1; 8 bases agree with TRBD2. The junction had 10 bases not matched to a gene; V was cut back by 3 bases and J by 5 bases. Germline values: CDR1 DFQATT, CDR2 SNEGSKA (reference sequence). The CDR3 has 15 residues. The CDR3, as DNA: TGCAGTGCTAGGTTCGGGGGGGGCCCGTTAGATACGCAGTATTTT. Translated: CSARFGGGPLDTQYF.

CDR3 sequence reads: CASSLALGAGRSSEQYF. For the CDR3, the DNA is TGCGCCAGCAGCTTGGCCCTGGGAGCAGGGAGGTCGTCCGAGCAGTACTTC. This rearrangement joins TRBV5-1 to TRBJ2-4; the D gene is possibly TRBD2 (6 bases). With the DNA end fitting TRBJ2-7 better, the J assignment may be wrong. CDR1 and CDR2 (germline): SGHRS, YFSETQ. The CDR3 is 17 amino acids.

This rearrangement joins TRBV3-1 to TRBJ1-2, with no clear D. This CDR3 region has 16 residues. Deletions cut 2 bases from V and 3 bases from J, with 16 bases between. In germline, CDR1 is LGHDT, CDR2 YNNKEL (reference sequence). The DNA for the CDR3 is TGTGCCAGCAGCCAATTCAATCCAGACTCAGACTATGGCTACACCTTC. Translation: CASSQFNPDSDYGYTF.

This clonotype was detected a few times. The chain couples TRBV7-2 to TRBJ2-7, with 9 bases matching TRBD2. The germline V gene has CDR1 SGHTA and CDR2 FQGNSA. Losses at the gene ends were 1 base for V and 2 bases for J; bases not matched to a gene: 9. CDR3 length: 17 residues. The CDR3 loop is CASSLDRAGGQTYEQYF. The CDR3 coding sequence is TGTGCCAGCAGCTTAGATCGAGCGGGGGGACAGACCTACGAGCAGTACTTC.

The V and J genes are TRBV12-3 or TRBV12-4 and TRBJ1-1; D is undetermined. The CDR3 runs 15 residues. V was trimmed by 0 bases and J by 1 base, leaving 9 bases between them. The chain's CDR3 is CASSLAQLANTEAFF. CDR3 sequence (DNA): TGTGCCAGCAGTTTAGCACAGCTAGCGAACACTGAAGCTTTCTTT.

In this sample, this clonotype turned up once. This chain connects TRBV12-3 or TRBV12-4 to TRBJ1-2, with D maybe TRBD1 (5 bases). Trimming took 2 bases from V and 0 from J, leaving 10 bases between them. This CDR3 region has 15 residues. CDR3 bases: TGTGCCAGCAGTTTATGCGGGGGTACTAACTATGGCTACACCTTC. This encodes CASSLCGGTNYGYTF.